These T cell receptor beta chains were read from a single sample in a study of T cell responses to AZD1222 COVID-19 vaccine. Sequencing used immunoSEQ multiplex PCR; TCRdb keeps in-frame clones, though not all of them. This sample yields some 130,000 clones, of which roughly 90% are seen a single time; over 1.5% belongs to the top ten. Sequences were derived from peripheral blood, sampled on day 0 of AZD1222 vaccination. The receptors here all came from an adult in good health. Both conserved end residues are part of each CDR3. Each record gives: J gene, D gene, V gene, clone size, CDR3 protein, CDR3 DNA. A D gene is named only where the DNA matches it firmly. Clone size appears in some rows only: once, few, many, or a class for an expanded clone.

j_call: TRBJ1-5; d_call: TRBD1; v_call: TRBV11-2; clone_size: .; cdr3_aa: CASSNPGGGDQPQHF; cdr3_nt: TGTGCCAGCAGCAACCCAGGGGGCGGGGATCAGCCCCAGCATTTT
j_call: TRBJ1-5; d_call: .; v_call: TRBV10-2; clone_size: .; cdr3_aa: CASSEVGKGLNQPQHF; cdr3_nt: TGCGCCAGCAGTGAGGTCGGGAAGGGGTTAAACCAGCCCCAGCATTTT
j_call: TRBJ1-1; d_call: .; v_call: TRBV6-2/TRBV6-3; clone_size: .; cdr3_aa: CASSYSPYDSRNTEAFF; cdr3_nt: TGTGCCAGCAGTTACTCCCCCTATGACAGCCGGAACACTGAAGCTTTCTTT
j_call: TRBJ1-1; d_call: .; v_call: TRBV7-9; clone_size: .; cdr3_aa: CASSLYATEAFF; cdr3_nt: TGTGCCAGCAGCTTATATGCCACAGAAGCTTTCTTT
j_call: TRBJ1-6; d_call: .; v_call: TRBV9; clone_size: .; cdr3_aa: CASSVSDSRNSPLHF; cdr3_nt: TGTGCCAGCAGCGTTTCGGATTCCCGCAATTCACCCCTCCACTTT
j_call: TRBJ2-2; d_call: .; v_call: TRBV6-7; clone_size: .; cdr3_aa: CASSYGLVSAGELFF; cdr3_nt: TGTGCCAGCAGTTACGGCCTGGTTTCGGCCGGGGAGCTGTTTTTT
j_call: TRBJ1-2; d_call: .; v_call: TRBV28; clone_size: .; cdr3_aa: CASSPSGTYNYGYTF; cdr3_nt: TGTGCCAGCAGCCCCTCCGGGACTTATAACTATGGCTACACCTTC
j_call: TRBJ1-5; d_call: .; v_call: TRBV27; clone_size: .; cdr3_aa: CASSFWGAGGNQPQHF; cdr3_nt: TGTGCCAGCAGTTTTTGGGGGGCCGGAGGCAATCAGCCCCAGCATTTT
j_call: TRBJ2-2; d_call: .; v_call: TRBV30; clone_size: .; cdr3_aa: CACAREGDTGELFF; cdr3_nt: TGTGCCTGTGCCAGGGAAGGGGACACCGGGGAGCTGTTTTTT
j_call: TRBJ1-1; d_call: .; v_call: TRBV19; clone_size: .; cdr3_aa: CASIRHTEAFF; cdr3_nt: TGTGCCAGTATCCGCCACACTGAAGCTTTCTTT
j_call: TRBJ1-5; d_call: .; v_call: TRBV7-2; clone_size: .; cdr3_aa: CASRGANQPQHF; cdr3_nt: TGTGCCAGCAGAGGTGCCAATCAGCCCCAGCATTTT
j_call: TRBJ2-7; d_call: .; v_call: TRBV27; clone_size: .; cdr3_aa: CASSLNPTYEQYF; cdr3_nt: TGTGCCAGCAGTTTAAACCCCACCTACGAGCAGTACTTC
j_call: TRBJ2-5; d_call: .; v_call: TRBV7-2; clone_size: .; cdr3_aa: CASSSLAVLGETQYF; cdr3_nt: TGTGCCAGCAGCTCACTAGCAGTTCTAGGAGAGACCCAGTACTTC
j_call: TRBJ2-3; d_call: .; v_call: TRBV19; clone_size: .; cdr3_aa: CASSMPSGEGTDTQYF; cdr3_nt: TGTGCCAGTAGTATGCCTTCGGGCGAGGGGACAGATACGCAGTATTTT
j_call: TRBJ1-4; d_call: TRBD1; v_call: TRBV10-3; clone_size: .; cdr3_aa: CAISTVVRGQSNEKLFF; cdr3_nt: TGTGCCATCAGTACCGTTGTTAGGGGACAGTCTAATGAAAAACTGTTTTTT
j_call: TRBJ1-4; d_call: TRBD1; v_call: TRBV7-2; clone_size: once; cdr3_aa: CASTPSGGDEKLFF; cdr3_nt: TGTGCCAGCACCCCGTCAGGGGGAGATGAAAAACTGTTTTTT
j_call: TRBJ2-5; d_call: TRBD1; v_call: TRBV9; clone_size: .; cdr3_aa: CASSRDRGETQYF; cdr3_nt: TGTGCCAGCAGCCGGGACAGGGGGGAGACCCAGTACTTC
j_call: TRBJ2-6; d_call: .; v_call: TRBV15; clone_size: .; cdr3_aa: CATSRAGSGANVLTF; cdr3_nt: TGTGCCACCAGCAGAGCGGGGTCCGGGGCCAACGTCCTGACTTTC
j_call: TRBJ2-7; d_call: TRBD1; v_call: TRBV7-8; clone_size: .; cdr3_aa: CASSLGQGAYEQYF; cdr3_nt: TGTGCCAGCAGCTTAGGACAGGGCGCCTACGAGCAGTACTTC
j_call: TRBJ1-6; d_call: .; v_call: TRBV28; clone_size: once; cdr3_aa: CASSLAGIGYNSPLHF; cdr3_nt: TGTGCCAGCAGTTTAGCGGGGATAGGGTATAATTCACCCCTCCACTTT
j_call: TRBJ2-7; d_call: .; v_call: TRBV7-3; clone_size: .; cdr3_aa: CASSELGISSYEQYF; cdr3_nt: TGTGCCAGCAGCGAACTAGGCATAAGCTCCTACGAGCAGTACTTC
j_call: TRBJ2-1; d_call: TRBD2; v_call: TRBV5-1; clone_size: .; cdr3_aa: CASSLLAGVDEQFF; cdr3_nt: TGCGCCAGCAGTTTACTAGCGGGAGTGGATGAGCAGTTCTTC
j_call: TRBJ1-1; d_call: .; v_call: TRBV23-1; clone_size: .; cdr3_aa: CASSAIGNTEAFF; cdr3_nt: TGCGCCAGCAGTGCCATCGGGAACACTGAAGCTTTCTTT
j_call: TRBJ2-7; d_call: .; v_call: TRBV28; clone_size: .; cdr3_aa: CASSSYSGEGAYEQYF; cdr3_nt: TGTGCCAGCAGTTCCTATTCAGGGGAAGGGGCCTACGAGCAGTACTTC
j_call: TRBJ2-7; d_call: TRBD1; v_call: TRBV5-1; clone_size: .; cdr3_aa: CASNPGQGFDEQYF; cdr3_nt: TGCGCCAGCAACCCGGGACAGGGTTTCGACGAGCAGTACTTC
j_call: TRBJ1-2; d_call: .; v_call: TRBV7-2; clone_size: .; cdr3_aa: CASSLEQGGGYTF; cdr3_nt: TGTGCCAGCAGCTTAGAACAGGGAGGTGGCTACACCTTC
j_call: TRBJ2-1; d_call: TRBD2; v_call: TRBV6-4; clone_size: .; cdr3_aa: CASSDKGLVSEQFF; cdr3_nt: TGTGCCAGCAGTGACAAGGGACTAGTCAGTGAGCAGTTCTTC
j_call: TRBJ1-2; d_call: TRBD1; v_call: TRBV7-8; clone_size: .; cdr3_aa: CASSQDRVMGGYTF; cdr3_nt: TGTGCCAGCAGCCAGGACAGGGTAATGGGTGGCTACACCTTC
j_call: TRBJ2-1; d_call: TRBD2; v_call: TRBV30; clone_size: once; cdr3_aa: CAWKPPWEGQFF; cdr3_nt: TGTGCCTGGAAACCTCCCTGGGAGGGGCAGTTCTTC
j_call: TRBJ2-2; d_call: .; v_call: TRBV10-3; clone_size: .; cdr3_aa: CAISDRDTGELFF; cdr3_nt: TGTGCCATCAGTGATCGGGACACCGGGGAGCTGTTTTTT
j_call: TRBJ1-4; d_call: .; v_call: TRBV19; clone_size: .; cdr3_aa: CASSIAEKLFF; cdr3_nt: TGTGCCAGTAGTATCGCCGAAAAACTGTTTTTT
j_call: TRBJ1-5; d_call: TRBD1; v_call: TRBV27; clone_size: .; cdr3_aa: CASSPLDRGGGNQPQHF; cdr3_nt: TGTGCCAGCAGTCCCCTCGACAGGGGAGGAGGCAATCAGCCCCAGCATTTT
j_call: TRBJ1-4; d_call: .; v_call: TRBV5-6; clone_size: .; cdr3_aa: CASRIARRANEKLFF; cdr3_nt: TGTGCCAGCAGAATCGCCCGGAGGGCTAATGAAAAACTGTTTTTT
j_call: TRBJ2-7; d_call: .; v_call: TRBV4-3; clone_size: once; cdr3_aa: CASSIRLDDYEQYF; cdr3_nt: TGCGCCAGCAGCATCAGGCTGGACGATTACGAGCAGTACTTC